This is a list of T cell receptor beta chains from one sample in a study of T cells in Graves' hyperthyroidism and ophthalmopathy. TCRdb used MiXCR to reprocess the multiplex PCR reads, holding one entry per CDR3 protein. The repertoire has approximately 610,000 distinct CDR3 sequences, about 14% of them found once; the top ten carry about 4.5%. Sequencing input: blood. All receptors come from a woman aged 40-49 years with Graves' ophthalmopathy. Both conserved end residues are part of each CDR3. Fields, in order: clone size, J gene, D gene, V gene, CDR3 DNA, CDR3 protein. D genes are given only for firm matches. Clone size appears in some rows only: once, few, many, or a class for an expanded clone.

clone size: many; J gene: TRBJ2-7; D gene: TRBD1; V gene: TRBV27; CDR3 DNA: TGTGCCAGCAGTGACAGGGCGGGCTACGAGCAGTACTTC; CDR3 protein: CASSDRAGYEQYF
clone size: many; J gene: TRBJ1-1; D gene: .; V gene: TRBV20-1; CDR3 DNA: TGCAGTGCTAGAGAAGGTGGGGGAAGGGACACTGAAGCTTTCTTT; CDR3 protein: CSAREGGGRDTEAFF
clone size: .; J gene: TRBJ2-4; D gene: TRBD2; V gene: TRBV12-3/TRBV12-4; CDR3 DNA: TGTGCCAGCGGAACGAGCGGGGGAGCCAAAAACATTCAGTACTTC; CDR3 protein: CASGTSGGAKNIQYF
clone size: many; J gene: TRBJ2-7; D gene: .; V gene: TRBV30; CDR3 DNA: TGTGCCTGGAGTGTACGATCCAGAGACTACGAGCAGTACTTC; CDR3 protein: CAWSVRSRDYEQYF
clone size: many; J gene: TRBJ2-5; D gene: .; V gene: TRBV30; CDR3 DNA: TGTGCCTGGAGGGGTGAAGGTCGGGAGACCCAGTACTTC; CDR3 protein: CAWRGEGRETQYF
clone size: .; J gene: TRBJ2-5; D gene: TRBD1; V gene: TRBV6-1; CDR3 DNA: TGTGCCAGCAGTCAACAGGGGTACCAAGAGACCCAGTACTTC; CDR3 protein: CASSQQGYQETQYF
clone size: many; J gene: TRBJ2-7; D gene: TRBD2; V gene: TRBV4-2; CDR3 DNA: TGTGCCAGCAGCCAATATAGCGGGAGTTCAGTCTACGAGCAGTACTTC; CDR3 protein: CASSQYSGSSVYEQYF
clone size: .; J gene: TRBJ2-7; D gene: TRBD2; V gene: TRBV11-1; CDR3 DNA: TGTGCCAGCAGCTCCGGGTGGGGGACTAGCGATACCTACGAGCAGTACTTC; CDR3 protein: CASSSGWGTSDTYEQYF
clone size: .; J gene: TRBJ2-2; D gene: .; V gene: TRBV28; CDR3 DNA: TGTGCCAGCAGTCCATGGAGACAAAATTCCGGACGCGGGGAGCTGTTTTTT; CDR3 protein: CASSPWRQNSGRGELFF
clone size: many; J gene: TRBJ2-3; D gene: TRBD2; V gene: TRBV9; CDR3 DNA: TGTGCCAGCAGCGTTAAGCTGGGACTAGCGAGCACAGATACGCAGTATTTT; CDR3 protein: CASSVKLGLASTDTQYF
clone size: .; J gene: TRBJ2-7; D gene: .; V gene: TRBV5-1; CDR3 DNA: TGCGCCAGCAGCCTTCAGAACGAGCAGTACTTC; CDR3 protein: CASSLQNEQYF
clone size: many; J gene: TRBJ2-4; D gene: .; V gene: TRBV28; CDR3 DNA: TGTGCCAGCAGCTTGCCCCAGTGGTCCAAAAACATTCAGTACTTC; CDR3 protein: CASSLPQWSKNIQYF
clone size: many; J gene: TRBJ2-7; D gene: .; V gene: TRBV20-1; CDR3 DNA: TGCAGTGCCCCGGGGGTGTTGGTCTACGAGCAGTACTTC; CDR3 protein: CSAPGVLVYEQYF
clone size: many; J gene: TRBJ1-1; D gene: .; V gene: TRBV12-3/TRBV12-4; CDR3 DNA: TGTGCCAGCAGTTTATTGGGAGCGAACACTGAAGCTTTCTTT; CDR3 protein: CASSLLGANTEAFF
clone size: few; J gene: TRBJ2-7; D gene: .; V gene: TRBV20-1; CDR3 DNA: TGCAGTGCTAGAACTACAGCGAGCTCCTACGAGCAGTACTTC; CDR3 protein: CSARTTASSYEQYF
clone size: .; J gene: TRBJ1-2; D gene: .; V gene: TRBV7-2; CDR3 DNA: TGTGCCAGCAGCTTAGTCCTTCAAGACTATGGCTACACCTTC; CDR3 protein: CASSLVLQDYGYTF
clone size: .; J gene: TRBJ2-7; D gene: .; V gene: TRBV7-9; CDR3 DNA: TGTGCCAGCAGCTTATTGGACATCCCCTCATACGAGCAGTACTTC; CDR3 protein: CASSLLDIPSYEQYF
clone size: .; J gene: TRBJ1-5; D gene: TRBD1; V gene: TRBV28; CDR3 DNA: TGTGCCAGCAGTTTCTGGGCAGGGGGCGATCAGCCCCAGCATTTT; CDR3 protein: CASSFWAGGDQPQHF
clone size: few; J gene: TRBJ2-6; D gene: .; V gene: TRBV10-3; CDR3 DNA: TGTGCCATCAGTGAGTCGGGCAGCTTCTCTGGGGCCAACGTCCTGACTTTC; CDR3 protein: CAISESGSFSGANVLTF
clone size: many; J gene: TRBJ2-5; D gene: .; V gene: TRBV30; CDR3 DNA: TGTGCCTGTGATGCTATCCCAACGGGGACCCAGTACTTC; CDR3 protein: CACDAIPTGTQYF
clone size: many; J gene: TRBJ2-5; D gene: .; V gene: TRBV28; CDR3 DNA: TGTGCCAGCAGTCGCACAGGGTTGAGAGAGACCCAGTACTTC; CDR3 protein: CASSRTGLRETQYF
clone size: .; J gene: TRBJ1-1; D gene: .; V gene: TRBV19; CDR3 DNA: TGTGCCAGTAGTATGTCAGAGAGTCCTGAAGCTTTCTTT; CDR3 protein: CASSMSESPEAFF
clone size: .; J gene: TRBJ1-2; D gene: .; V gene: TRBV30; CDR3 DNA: TGTGCCTGGAGGGGGCACACCGGGGCCTACACCTTC; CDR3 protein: CAWRGHTGAYTF
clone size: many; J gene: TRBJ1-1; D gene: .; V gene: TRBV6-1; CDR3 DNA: TGTGCCAGCAGTCGGACGAGGGACACTGAAGCTTTCTTT; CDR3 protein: CASSRTRDTEAFF
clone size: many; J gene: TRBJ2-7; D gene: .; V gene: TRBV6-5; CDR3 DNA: TGTGCCAGCAACCGAAGGGGGACGGAAGAGCAGTACTTC; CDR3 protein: CASNRRGTEEQYF
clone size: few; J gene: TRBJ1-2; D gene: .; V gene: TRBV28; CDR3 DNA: TGTGCCAGCAGTCCCCTGGGGGGCTACACCTTC; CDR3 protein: CASSPLGGYTF
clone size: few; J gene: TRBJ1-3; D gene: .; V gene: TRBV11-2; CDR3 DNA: TGTGCCAGCAGCTTACCCCTGCGGGGGGGGGAACGAAACACCATATATTTT; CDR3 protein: CASSLPLRGGERNTIYF
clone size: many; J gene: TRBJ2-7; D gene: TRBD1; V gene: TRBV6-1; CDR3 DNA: TGTGCCACCGCAGGCGGCAGGGGGCACGAGCAGTACTTC; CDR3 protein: CATAGGRGHEQYF